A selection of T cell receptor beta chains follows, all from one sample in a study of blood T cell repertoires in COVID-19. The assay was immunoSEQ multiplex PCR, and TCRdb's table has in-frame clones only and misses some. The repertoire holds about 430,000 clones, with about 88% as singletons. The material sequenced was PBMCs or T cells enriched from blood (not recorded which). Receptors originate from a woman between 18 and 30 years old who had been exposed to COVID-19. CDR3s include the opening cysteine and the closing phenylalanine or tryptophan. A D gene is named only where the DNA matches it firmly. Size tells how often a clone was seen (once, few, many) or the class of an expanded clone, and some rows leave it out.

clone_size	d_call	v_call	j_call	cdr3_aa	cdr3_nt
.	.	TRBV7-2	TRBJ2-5	CASRRDSSLQETQYF	TGTGCCAGCAGGCGGGACAGCTCCCTTCAAGAGACCCAGTACTTC
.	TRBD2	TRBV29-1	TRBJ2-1	CSVDASGGSSYNEQFF	TGCAGCGTTGATGCAAGCGGGGGAAGCTCCTACAATGAGCAGTTCTTC
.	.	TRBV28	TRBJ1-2	CASRTTGLANYGYTF	TGTGCCAGCAGAACTACAGGGTTGGCTAACTATGGCTACACCTTC
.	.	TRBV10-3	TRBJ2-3	CAISESGVSTDTQYF	TGTGCCATCAGTGAGTCGGGAGTTAGCACAGATACGCAGTATTTT
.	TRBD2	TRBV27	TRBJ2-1	CASSLFSGGAYNEQFF	TGTGCCAGCAGCCTATTTAGCGGGGGGGCATACAATGAGCAGTTCTTC
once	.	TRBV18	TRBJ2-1	CASSPGLASSYNEQFF	TGTGCCAGCTCACCCGGACTCGCAAGCTCCTACAATGAGCAGTTCTTC
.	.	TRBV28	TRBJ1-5	CASSFVDTGQPQHF	TGTGCCAGCAGTTTCGTGGATACGGGTCAGCCCCAGCATTTT
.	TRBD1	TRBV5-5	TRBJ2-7	CASSQSTGYVDEQYF	TGTGCCAGCAGCCAATCGACAGGGTATGTGGACGAGCAGTACTTC
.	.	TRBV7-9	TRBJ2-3	CASSQGDTQYF	TGTGCCAGCAGCCAGGGGGATACGCAGTATTTT
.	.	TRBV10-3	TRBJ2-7	CAISEAPGTYEQYF	TGTGCCATCAGTGAGGCTCCCGGGACCTACGAGCAGTACTTC
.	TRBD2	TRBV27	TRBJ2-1	CASSLVLAGNEQFF	TGTGCCAGCAGTTTAGTACTAGCGGGGAATGAGCAGTTCTTC
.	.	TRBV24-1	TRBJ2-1	CATSDSPTGADEQFF	TGTGCCACCAGTGATTCCCCTACAGGAGCCGATGAGCAGTTCTTC
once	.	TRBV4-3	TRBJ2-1	CASSQALTSYNEQFF	TGCGCCAGCAGCCAGGCTCTGACTAGCTACAATGAGCAGTTCTTC
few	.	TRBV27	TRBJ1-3	CASRGLGGAGNTIYF	TGTGCCAGCAGGGGGTTAGGAGGGGCTGGAAACACCATATATTTT
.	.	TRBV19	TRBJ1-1	CASSIGPRTEAFF	TGTGCCAGTAGTATAGGGCCCAGGACTGAAGCTTTCTTT
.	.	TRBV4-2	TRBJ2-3	CASSQDAALSVPDTQYF	TGTGCCAGCAGCCAAGATGCCGCTCTATCGGTCCCCGATACGCAGTATTTT
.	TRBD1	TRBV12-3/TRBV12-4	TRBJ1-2	CASRRRQGDYTF	TGTGCCAGCCGGCGCAGACAGGGAGATTACACCTTC
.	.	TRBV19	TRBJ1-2	CARSRERQVYGYTF	TGTGCCAGGAGCCGGGAGCGGCAGGTCTATGGCTACACCTTC
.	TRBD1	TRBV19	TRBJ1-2	CASSIGDRDQNGYTF	TGTGCCAGTAGTATTGGGGACAGGGATCAGAATGGCTACACCTTC
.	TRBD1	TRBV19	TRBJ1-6	CASTLGDRGNSPLHF	TGTGCCAGTACCCTAGGGGACAGGGGTAATTCACCCCTCCACTTT
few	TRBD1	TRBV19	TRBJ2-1	CASSIGDRNPYNEQFF	TGTGCCAGTAGTATTGGGGACAGAAACCCCTACAATGAGCAGTTCTTC
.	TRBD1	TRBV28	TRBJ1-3	CASSFGTGLGNTIYF	TGTGCCAGCAGTTTCGGGACAGGGTTGGGAAACACCATATATTTT
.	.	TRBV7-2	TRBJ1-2	CASSLAAVNYGYTF	TGTGCCAGCAGCTTAGCGGCAGTAAACTATGGCTACACCTTC
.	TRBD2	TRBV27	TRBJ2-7	CASSFRLAGEGYEQYF	TGTGCCAGCAGTTTCAGACTAGCGGGAGAAGGTTACGAGCAGTACTTC
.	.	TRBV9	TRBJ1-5	CASSEGGRDQPQHF	TGTGCCAGCAGCGAGGGGGGGCGCGATCAGCCCCAGCATTTT